Presented here are 5 T cell receptor beta chains from one specimen sequenced in a study of blood T cell repertoires in COVID-19. Clones were sequenced by immunoSEQ multiplex PCR, and TCRdb holds only the in-frame ones, with some missing. This sample has about 160,000 clones, with approximately 81% found just once. Sample: peripheral blood. All receptors come from a woman of 80 years or more with active or convalescent COVID-19.

This chain uses TRBV7-9 with TRBJ2-1; D might be TRBD2 (6 bases). This CDR3 has 15 amino acids. Per the germline V gene, CDR1 is SEHNR and CDR2 is FQNEAQ (reference sequence). Trimming removed 5 bases at V and 7 bases at J, with 18 bases between. The CDR3 DNA reads as TGTGCCAGCAGCCGAACCGGGACTCGGCTGAATGAGCAGTTCTTC. Translating it yields CASSRTGTRLNEQFF.

The chain couples TRBV15 to TRBJ2-7, with unresolved D. Trimming pared 3 bases from V and 3 bases from J, leaving 6 bases between. The germline V gene has CDR1 LNHNV and CDR2 YYDKDF (reference sequence). The CDR3 runs to 12 residues. In nucleotides, the CDR3 is TGTGCCACCAGCAGTTTCCGCTACGAGCAGTACTTC. Its translation: CATSSFRYEQYF.

The chain uses TRBV11-2 and TRBJ2-1; D is perhaps TRBD2 (5 bases). V lost 5 bases and J 7 bases, leaving 15 bases between the germline ends. Germline CDR1 reads SGHAT; CDR2 reads FQNNGV. The CDR3 runs to 14 residues. Here the CDR3 DNA reads TGTGCCAGCAGCGCCTCCGGGATATGGAATGAGCAGTTCTTC. Translated: CASSASGIWNEQFF.

Notes on this clone: One end of the junction is discordant with germline, which a read error may explain. CDR3 sequence reads: CASSKEPTRVSGRNTIYF. In DNA form, the CDR3 reads TGTGCCAGCAGCAAAGAACCGACCCGGGTATCGGGTCGAAACACCATATATTTT. V is TRBV3-1 (or the pseudogene TRBV3-2) and J is TRBJ1-3; no clear D. The CDR3 contains 18 residues. CDR1 and CDR2 from the germline V gene are LGHDT and YNNKEL (reference sequence).

The rearrangement uses TRBV5-4 and TRBJ1-3; 7 bases agree with TRBD1. Germline V gene sequence: CDR1 SGHNT, CDR2 YYREEE (reference sequence). There are 16 residues in the CDR3. J was trimmed by 7 bases and V by 3 bases; bases with no gene match: 13. The CDR3 loop is CASSSNRDSSRNTIYF. CDR3 sequence (DNA): TGTGCCAGCAGCTCGAACCGGGACAGTAGTAGGAACACCATATATTTT.